This T cell receptor (beta chain) was retrieved from a study of blood T cell repertoires in COVID-19. Study details: Sites across the United States, Italy and Spain contributed samples from acute and convalescent COVID-19. Sample material is recorded as cDNA or gDNA derived from T cells, B-cell-depleted T cells, or PBMCs.

Methods used by the authors: How many nucleated cells were present was estimated from reference gene primer amplification. The assay was immunoSEQ multiplex PCR, and TCRdb's table has in-frame clones only and misses some. That table gives V, J and clone size, and the DNA gave D and trimming. The sample shows around 140,000 clones, 87% of them seen only once. The CDR3 runs to 14 residues. Trimming stripped 0 bases from V and 10 bases from J, with 14 bases between. The germline CDR1 and CDR2 sequences are SGHRS and YFSETQ. The chain carries TRBV5-1 and TRBJ2-1; D is perhaps TRBD1 (7 bases). The sequenced material came from peripheral blood. This receptor was obtained from a woman in her forties or fifties with active or convalescent COVID-19. In DNA, the CDR3 is TGCGCCAGCAGCTTGGAGGCAGGGGGGTCCGAGCAGTTCTTC. It specifies CASSLEAGGSEQFF.